The text below deals with one T cell receptor (beta chain). This entry belongs to a study of blood T cells in healthy people across ages. The authors ran a second PCR of about 6 to 12 cycles using a sample-barcoded 5' primer and a J-beta primer mix. TCRdb called the 5' RACE reads again in MiXCR, with one record for every CDR3 protein. The sample consists of about 630,000 distinct CDR3 sequences, 20% to 25% of them appearing once. Trimming at V came to 3 bases and at J to 4 bases, leaving 5 bases not matched to a gene. CDR3 length: 16 amino acids. Germline lookup yields CDR1 SNHLY and CDR2 FYNNEI. The genes are TRBV2 and TRBJ2-3; TRBD2 agrees at 12 bases. The sequence was collected from an older man in good health. The specimen was blood. CDR3 region: CASSDGTSGLADTQYF. The CDR3 DNA sequence: TGTGCCAGCAGTGACGGGACTAGCGGGTTGGCAGATACGCAGTATTTT.